This entry lists 16 T cell receptor beta chains sequenced from one sample in a study of OX40 agonist ivuxolimab in advanced cancers. Here immunoSEQ multiplex PCR was the method, and the copy in TCRdb shows in-frame clones only, minus some. The top ten clones hold around 5.8% of a sample with tens of thousands of clones, around 90% of them seen once. Sequenced here: CD4+ or CD8+ T cells sorted from blood, sampled in a trial of the OX40 agonist ivuxolimab. The receptors shown here come from an adult with an advanced solid tumor such as melanoma, head and neck, liver or kidney cancer.

In DNA form, the CDR3 reads TGTGCCAGCAGCCGCGACAGGGTCAACAATGAGCAGTTCTTC. It specifies CASSRDRVNNEQFF. V gene TRBV14 combines with J gene TRBJ2-1; 7 nucleotides match TRBD1. There are 14 residues in the CDR3. Per the germline V gene, CDR1 is SGHDN and CDR2 is FVKESK. V shed 4 bases, J shed 5 bases, and the junction held 5 bases outside the gene matches.

The chain has TRBV2 and TRBJ1-5; no clear D gene. V lost 6 bases to trimming and J lost 4 bases, with 19 bases between them. CDR1 is SNHLY and CDR2 is FYNNEI in the germline V gene. The length of the CDR3 is 16 residues. CDR3 loop: CASSHNTRVGNQPQHF. CDR3 DNA: TGTGCCAGCAGCCATAACACCCGGGTAGGGAATCAGCCCCAGCATTTT.

The gene calls are TRBV2 and TRBJ2-3; D is unresolved. The CDR3 is made up of 12 amino acids. CDR1 is SNHLY, CDR2 FYNNEI, per germline. Trimming took 4 bases from V and 7 from J, leaving 9 bases between them. DNA of the CDR3: TGTGCCAGCAGTGGCGGCAGTAATACGCAGTATTTT. Translating it yields CASSGGSNTQYF.

The chain joins TRBV5-8 to TRBJ1-1; possibly TRBD1 for D (6 bases). The CDR3 contains 14 residues. CDR1 SGHTS and CDR2 YDEGEE come from the germline V gene. V was shortened by 4 bases and J by 1 base, with 11 bases between the two germline ends. As DNA, the CDR3 is TGTGCCAGCAGCCTCAGGACAGCGAACACTGAAGCTTTCTTT. Translated, it gives CASSLRTANTEAFF.

The chain uses TRBV5-1 and TRBJ2-7, with TRBD1 identical over 8 bases. CDR1 SGHRS and CDR2 YFSETQ come from the germline V gene. Unmatched junction bases numbered 6, after V lost 0 bases and J lost 4 bases. CDR3 size: 15 residues. In nucleotides, the CDR3 is TGCGCCAGCAGCTTGGGGGACAGGACTATATACGAGCAGTACTTC. Translating it yields CASSLGDRTIYEQYF.

This clone is a singleton in its sample. The chain joins TRBV18 to TRBJ2-5; TRBD1 or TRBD2 may be the D gene (6 bases each). From germline, CDR1 is KGHSH and CDR2 LQKENI. This CDR3 region has 13 residues. The germline V and J ends were trimmed by 5 bases and 2 bases, with 9 bases remaining between them. The CDR3 sequence is CASSGGTQETQYF. DNA for the CDR3: TGTGCCAGCTCAGGCGGGACACAAGAGACCCAGTACTTC.

This sequence joins TRBV10-3 and TRBJ1-1, with no clear D. From germline, CDR1 is ENHRY and CDR2 SYGVKD. The CDR3 spans 11 residues. Trimming took off 8 bases at V and 1 base at J, with 5 bases between the two ends. CDR3 amino acids: CAIGRNTEAFF. In nucleotides, the CDR3 is TGTGCCATCGGACGGAACACTGAAGCTTTCTTT.

The chain employs TRBV19 and TRBJ2-3; 11 bases map to TRBD2. Germline-derived CDR1 and CDR2 are LNHDA and SQIVND (reference sequence). V shed 6 bases and J 0 bases; nucleotides not matched to a gene: 2. There are 15 residues in the CDR3. CDR3 in DNA: TGTGCCAGTAGACGGACTAGCGGGAGCACAGATACGCAGTATTTT. Its protein product is CASRRTSGSTDTQYF.

V is TRBV6-5 and J is TRBJ1-1; D is undetermined. Trimming took off 0 bases at V and 0 bases at J, with 8 bases between the two ends. The V gene's germline CDR1 is MNHEY and CDR2 SVGAGI. This CDR3 spans 15 amino acids. The chain's CDR3 is CASSYSTTMNTEAFF. CDR3 in DNA: TGTGCCAGCAGTTACTCAACGACTATGAACACTGAAGCTTTCTTT.

The chain joins TRBV6-5 to TRBJ1-5; no firm D call. V was trimmed by 3 bases and J by 0 bases, leaving 6 bases between them. The length of the CDR3 is 14 residues. The germline V gene has CDR1 MNHEY and CDR2 SVGAGI. In DNA form, the CDR3 reads TGTGCCAGCAGTTATCAATATAGCAATCAGCCCCAGCATTTT. Its protein product is CASSYQYSNQPQHF.

This sequence joins TRBV19 and TRBJ1-5, with D unresolved. Germline CDR1 LNHDA, CDR2 SQIVND (reference sequence). The V end lost 7 bases, the J end lost 1 base, and 14 bases lay between the germline ends. This CDR3 has 15 residues. This CDR3 is CASKSGPVSNQPQHF. CDR3 nucleotides: TGTGCCAGTAAGTCTGGGCCCGTCAGCAATCAGCCCCAGCATTTT.

V usage is TRBV5-3 and J usage is TRBJ2-7; no clear D gene. TRBV5-3 has ORF status, its function being uncertain. V lost 6 bases and J 4 bases, leaving 20 bases between the germline ends. The CDR3 loop spans 15 amino acids. This chain's CDR3 is CARTRRSPRAYEQYF. In nucleotides, the CDR3 is TGTGCCAGAACCCGTCGGTCCCCCCGGGCTTACGAGCAGTACTTC.

The chain couples TRBV4-2 to TRBJ2-5; maybe TRBD2 (5 bases). The CDR3 has 14 residues. Germline V gene lookup returns CDR1 LGHNA and CDR2 YNFKEQ. V was pared by 1 base and J by 2 bases, with 8 bases between. CDR3 sequence reads: CASSQGGGQETQYF. CDR3 sequence (DNA): TGTGCCAGCAGCCAAGGCGGCGGGCAAGAGACCCAGTACTTC.

This sequence joins TRBV27 and TRBJ1-5, with D perhaps TRBD1 (5 bases). Germline V CDR1 and CDR2: MNHEY, SMNVEV (reference sequence). The V and J ends lost 5 bases and 4 bases respectively, with 18 bases between them. CDR3 length: 16 residues. Here the CDR3 DNA reads TGTGCCAGCAGTCCCAGCTGGGGCTGGGGTAATCAGCCCCAGCATTTT. Translating gives CASSPSWGWGNQPQHF.

This sequence joins TRBV14 and TRBJ1-2, with a possible D match to TRBD1 (5 bases). CDR1 SGHDN and CDR2 FVKESK come from the germline V gene. Trimming cost V 4 bases and J 2 bases, with 11 bases left between them. The CDR3 loop spans 14 amino acids. The CDR3 DNA reads as TGTGCCAGCAGCCTCTACGGGGGAAACTATGGCTACACCTTC. The encoded protein is CASSLYGGNYGYTF.

The V gene is TRBV15, the J gene TRBJ2-5, with 9 nucleotides matching TRBD1. The CDR3 length is 16 residues. Trimming took 0 bases from V and 7 from J; bases not matched to a gene: 9. Germline lookup yields CDR1 LNHNV and CDR2 YYDKDF (reference sequence). This CDR3 reads CATSRDLGQGRGTQYF. The DNA for the CDR3 is TGTGCCACCAGCAGAGATTTGGGACAGGGCCGCGGGACCCAGTACTTC.